These 14 T cell receptor beta chains were all obtained from the same sample, sequenced in a study of CD4 and CD8 cells across lung adenocarcinoma regions. TCRdb called the PCR reads again in MiXCR, with one record for every CDR3 protein. The table has 3,000 to 4,000 distinct CDR3 sequences, under 70% seen once. Sequenced sample: CD4+ T cells from the margin of a lung tumor. These receptors originate from a female donor with lung adenocarcinoma. The CD4 and CD8 labels of this study may be unreliable.

The J gene is TRBJ2-1, the V gene TRBV7-2, with D perhaps TRBD2 (6 bases). The J call is doubtful: the DNA matches TRBJ2-7 better. From germline, CDR1 is SGHTA and CDR2 FQGNSA. The CDR3 length is 13 residues. CDR3 sequence: CASSLGRAVEQYF. The CDR3 nucleotides read TGTGCCAGCAGCTTAGGGAGGGCTGTGGAGCAGTACTTC.

The rearrangement links TRBV6-5 to TRBJ2-1; D is undetermined. The ends were cut back, 0 bases at V and 6 bases at J, with 9 bases in the middle. The CDR3 runs 14 residues. Germline V lookup: CDR1 MNHEY, CDR2 SVGAGI. CDR3 sequence reads: CASSYSMRSNEQFF. CDR3 nucleotide sequence: TGTGCCAGCAGTTACTCGATGCGGAGCAATGAGCAGTTCTTC.

This rearrangement joins TRBV7-8 to TRBJ2-2; 10 bases line up with TRBD2. With 2 bases clipped from V and 7 bases from J, the junction kept 10 bases outside the gene matches. The CDR3 covers 17 residues. Germline values: CDR1 SGHVS, CDR2 FQNEAQ. CDR3 nucleotide sequence: TGTGCCAGCAGCTTATTGCTAGCGGGAGAGGCAAGCGGGGAGCTGTTTTTT. It encodes CASSLLLAGEASGELFF.

By share, this clonotype ranks as large. The chain joins TRBV7-2 to TRBJ2-3, with 7 bases identical to TRBD1. The CDR3 runs to 16 residues. The trim removed 5 bases at V and 0 bases at J, leaving 8 bases unmatched. The V gene's germline CDR1 is SGHTA and CDR2 FQGNSA. DNA for the CDR3: TGTGCCAGCAGCGCCCGACAGGGCGGAAGCACAGATACGCAGTATTTT. Translating it yields CASSARQGGSTDTQYF.

The V gene is TRBV10-3, the J gene TRBJ2-4; D not resolved. The germline CDR1 and CDR2 sequences are ENHRY and SYGVKD. V was trimmed by 0 bases and J by 13 bases, leaving 31 bases between them. The CDR3 is 19 amino acids. Here the CDR3 reads CAISESMGSRLCRKNTQYF. The CDR3 nucleotides are TGTGCCATCAGTGAGTCTATGGGCTCGCGGCTGTGCCGCAAAAATACGCAGTACTTC.

The chain is built from TRBV6-1 and TRBJ2-1, with D possibly TRBD2 on 6 matching bases. Judging by the DNA end, TRBJ2-7 fits better; the J call may be wrong. This CDR3 spans 16 amino acids. Looked up from germline, CDR1 is MNHNS and CDR2 is SASEGT. The CDR3 loop is CASSILPSESYNEQYF. CDR3 DNA sequence: TGTGCCAGCAGCATCCTCCCTAGCGAATCCTACAATGAGCAGTACTTC.

The rearrangement joins TRBV11-3 to TRBJ2-1; 8 nucleotides agree with TRBD2. CDR3 length equals 13 residues. Germline V gene lookup returns CDR1 SGHNT and CDR2 YENEEA. Trimming cost V 7 bases and J 6 bases; bases outside gene matches: 5. This CDR3 is CASTTGGGNEQFF. CDR3 nucleotides: TGTGCCAGCACAACGGGAGGGGGCAATGAGCAGTTCTTC.

CDR3 coding DNA: TGTGCCAGCAGCCCTGTCCAAGAGACCCAGTACTTC. The encoded protein is CASSPVQETQYF. The genes are TRBV12-3 or TRBV12-4 and TRBJ2-5; D gene ambiguous. The V gene lost 6 bases and the J gene lost 1 base, with 6 bases spanning the gap. This CDR3 has 12 residues.

The V gene is TRBV6-5, the J gene TRBJ2-1; 9 bases align to TRBD2. Germline values: CDR1 MNHEY, CDR2 SVGAGI. The CDR3 spans 19 residues. Unmatched junction bases numbered 18, after V lost 4 bases and J lost 5 bases. The CDR3 loop reads CASSSPAGRGGRADNEQFF. The CDR3 DNA sequence: TGTGCCAGCAGTTCCCCCGCAGGGAGGGGCGGGAGGGCCGACAATGAGCAGTTCTTC.

V is TRBV7-2 and J is TRBJ2-7; tentatively, D is TRBD2 (5 bases). Per germline, CDR1 SGHTA and CDR2 FQGNSA. The length of the CDR3 is 13 residues. Deletions cut 1 base from V and 6 bases from J, with 10 bases between. The CDR3 DNA sequence: TGTGCCAGCAGCTTAGTTCTAGCCCGCGAGCAGTACTTC. Amino acids: CASSLVLAREQYF.

V usage is TRBV7-2 and J usage is TRBJ2-3; tentatively, D is TRBD2 (6 bases). With the DNA end fitting TRBJ2-1 better, the J assignment may be wrong. Germline CDR1 reads SGHTA; CDR2 reads FQGNSA. The CDR3 length is 14 residues. The CDR3 spells CASSSPQRGGVQFF. DNA of the CDR3: TGTGCCAGCAGCTCTCCCCAACGGGGCGGGGTGCAGTTCTTC.

The CDR3 region has the DNA TGCGCCAGCAGCGGCGGGACTAGCGGGAGTAGGGCCTCCTACGAGCAGTACTTC. Its translation is CASSGGTSGSRASYEQYF. This sequence joins TRBV5-1 and TRBJ2-7, with TRBD2 identical over 14 bases. This CDR3 has 18 residues. J was trimmed by 0 bases and V by 4 bases; bases with no gene match: 9. CDR1 is SGHRS and CDR2 is YFSETQ in the germline V gene.

This clonotype is categorized as large. The V gene is TRBV6-1, the J gene TRBJ1-2, with a possible D match to TRBD1 (5 bases). V dropped 5 bases and J dropped 8 bases, with 18 bases sitting between them. CDR3 length equals 14 residues. The germline V gene has CDR1 MNHNS and CDR2 SASEGT. CDR3 in amino acids: CASSSRDRLRGYTF. CDR3 coding DNA: TGTGCCAGCAGTAGCCGGGACCGGCTGCGGGGCTACACCTTC.

This clonotype was detected a few times. The rearrangement joins TRBV5-1 to TRBJ2-5, with TRBD2 matching 13 bases. The better agreement between TRBJ2-7 and the DNA end casts doubt on the J call. Germline CDR1 is SGHRS and CDR2 is YFSETQ. CDR3 length equals 15 residues. The CDR3 DNA reads TGCGCCAGCAGCTCCGGACTAGCGGGAGTCTCCGAGCAGTACTTC. Its translation is CASSSGLAGVSEQYF.